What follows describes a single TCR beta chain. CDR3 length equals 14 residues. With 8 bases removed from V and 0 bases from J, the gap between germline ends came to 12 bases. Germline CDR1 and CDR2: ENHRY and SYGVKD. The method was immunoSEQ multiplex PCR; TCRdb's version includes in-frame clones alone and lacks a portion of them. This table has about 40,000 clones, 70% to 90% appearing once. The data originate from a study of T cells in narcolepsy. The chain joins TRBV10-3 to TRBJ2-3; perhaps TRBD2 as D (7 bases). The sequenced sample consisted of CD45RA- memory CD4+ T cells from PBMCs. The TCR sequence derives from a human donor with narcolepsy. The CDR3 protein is CAISRGGSTDTQYF. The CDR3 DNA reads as TGTGCCATCTCCAGGGGAGGGAGCACAGATACGCAGTATTTT.